The present entry profiles one T cell receptor (beta chain) with its context. This clone has only a few counts. Its cognate antigen has yet to be identified. Base qualities were left out, and no much larger clone turns up one base away. The sample originates from a study of shared T cell receptors in the human thymus (dated by TCRdb to the early 2020s). For the wider study: The study investigated the way shared, self-reactive T-cell receptor alpha chains are produced in the human thymus.

The germline V gene provides CDR1 ENHRY and CDR2 SYGVKD. V and J are truncated by 7 bases and 7 bases respectively, leaving an intervening sequence of 19 bases. The CDR3 holds 14 amino acids from the cysteine to the phenylalanine. Left in the record is the CDR3 DNA by itself, 42 bases read in frame from the first base. Receptor libraries were prepared by the immunoSEQ multiplex PCR assay. Not all clones reach the TCRdb copy of this immuneACCESS table, which keeps in-frame sequences only. Checked studies attribute under half of the gap to unresolved V genes and leave the rest unexplained. The sample data list over 350,000 clones, and around 93% of these were observed just once. Of the sample, roughly 0.02% is held by the ten largest clones.

Sequences were obtained from thymocytes. The source of this sequence is a human donor. The chain couples TRBV10-3 to TRBJ1-2; confidence is insufficient to name the D gene. The CDR3: CAITQDPTMRGYTF. The DNA is TGTGCCATCACCCAGGACCCGACTATGCGTGGCTACACCTTC.